This T cell receptor beta chain was obtained from a study of glioma-infiltrating T cells after dendritic cell vaccination. Generated by immunoSEQ multiplex PCR, the TCRdb table keeps only in-frame clones and is missing some. The sample shows roughly 100,000 clones, under 90% of them seen only once. Per germline, CDR1 SQVTM and CDR2 ANQGSEA. V was trimmed by 3 bases and J by 5 bases, leaving 11 bases between them. The CDR3 has 12 amino acids. PBMC were collected before vaccination, two weeks after the third vaccination, and at progression. The V and J genes are TRBV29-1 and TRBJ2-7; TRBD1 is a possible D gene (5 bases). The receptor was derived from a human donor with glioblastoma. The sequencing used blood, collected before dendritic cell vaccination. DNA for the CDR3: TGCAGCGTTGAGTACAGCAGGGACGAGCAGTACTTC. It is translated as CSVEYSRDEQYF.